At least ten counts were recorded for the clone carrying this TCR beta chain. Its antigen is not identified. This CDR3 region has 16 residues. The V gene end was trimmed by 7 bases and the J gene end by 0 bases; junction bases not matched to a gene: 5. Germline V gene lookup returns CDR1 ENHRY and CDR2 SYGVKD. The time point was: after neoadjuvant nivolumab, at surgical resection. Stage II-IVA oral cavity squamous cell carcinoma was new and untreated by systemic or radiation therapy. The sample is drawn from a study of neoadjuvant anti-PD-1 for oral cavity cancer. The overall study: Non-progressing patients received a fourth nivolumab dose near day 43, then surgery on days 50-56.

Produced via immunoSEQ multiplex PCR; TCRdb's table is partial and in-frame only. The table includes around 25,000 clones, 27% detected once. General study results and limits: With a few patients per group, TCR findings need larger cohorts. Treg/Th17 ratio rose with pretreatment blood and fell with post-treatment tumor TCRbeta clonality.

The TCR sequence derives from a person between 40 and 85 years old with oral cavity squamous cell carcinoma. The rearrangement links TRBV10-3 to TRBJ2-1; TRBD2 matches at 11 bases. This material consisted of tumor tissue, taken after nivolumab (anti-PD-1) treatment. The CDR3 protein is CAITGTSGSSYNEQFF. DNA of the CDR3: TGTGCCATCACCGGGACTAGCGGAAGCTCCTACAATGAGCAGTTCTTC.